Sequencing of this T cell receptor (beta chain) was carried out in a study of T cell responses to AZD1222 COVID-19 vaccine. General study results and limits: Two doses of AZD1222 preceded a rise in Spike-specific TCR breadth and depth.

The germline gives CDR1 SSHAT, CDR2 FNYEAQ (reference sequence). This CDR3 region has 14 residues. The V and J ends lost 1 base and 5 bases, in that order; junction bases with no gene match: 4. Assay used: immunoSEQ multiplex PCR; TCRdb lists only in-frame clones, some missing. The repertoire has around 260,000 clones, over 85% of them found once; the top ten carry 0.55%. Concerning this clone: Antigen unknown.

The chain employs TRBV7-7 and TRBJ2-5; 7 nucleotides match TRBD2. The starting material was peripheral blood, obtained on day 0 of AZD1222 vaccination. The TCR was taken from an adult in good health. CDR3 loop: CASSLVAGVETQYF. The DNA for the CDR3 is TGTGCCAGCAGCTTAGTCGCGGGAGTGGAGACCCAGTACTTC.